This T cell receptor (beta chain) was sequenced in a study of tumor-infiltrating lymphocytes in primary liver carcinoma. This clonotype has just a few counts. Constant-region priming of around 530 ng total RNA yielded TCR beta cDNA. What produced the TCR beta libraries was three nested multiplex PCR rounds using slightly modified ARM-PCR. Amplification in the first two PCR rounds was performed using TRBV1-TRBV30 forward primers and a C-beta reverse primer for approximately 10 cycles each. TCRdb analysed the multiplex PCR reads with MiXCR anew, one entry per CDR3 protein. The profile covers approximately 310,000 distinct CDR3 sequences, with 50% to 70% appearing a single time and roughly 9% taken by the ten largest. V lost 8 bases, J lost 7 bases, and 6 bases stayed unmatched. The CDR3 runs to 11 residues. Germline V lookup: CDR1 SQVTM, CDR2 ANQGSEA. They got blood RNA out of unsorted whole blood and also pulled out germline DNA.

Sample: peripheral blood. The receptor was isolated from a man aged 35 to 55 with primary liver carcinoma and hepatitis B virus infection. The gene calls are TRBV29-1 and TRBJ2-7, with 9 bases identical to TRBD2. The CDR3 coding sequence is TGCAGCATAGGAGCGGGGGGAGAGCAGTACTTC. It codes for CSIGAGGEQYF.